A selection of T cell receptor beta chains follows, all from one sample in a study of cytomegalovirus exposure and HLA in healthy donors. Using immunoSEQ multiplex PCR, the repertoire was profiled, and TCRdb retains in-frame clones only, with some absent. Among over 80,000 clones, around three quarters were seen once, and the ten largest hold roughly 3%. Sequencing used PBMCs. These receptors originate from a man between 35 and 55 years old in good health and CMV-seronegative. The CDR3 runs from the conserved cysteine through the conserved F or W. A D gene is named only where the DNA matches it firmly. Some rows have no size entry. The others give once, few or many, or a class for an expanded clone.

>TRBJ1-2|TRBD1|TRBV18|-
TGTGCCAGCTCACCTTCTAGGGACAGAGATGGCTACACCTTC
CASSPSRDRDGYTF
>TRBJ2-7|-|TRBV15|few
TGTGCCACCAGCTCCTCTGCGTGGAGGGACGAGCAGTACTTC
CATSSSAWRDEQYF
>TRBJ1-2|TRBD1|TRBV18|-
TGTGCCAGCTCCCTCCCGGGACAGGGGTCTAACTATGGCTACACCTTC
CASSLPGQGSNYGYTF
>TRBJ2-7|-|TRBV4-2|-
TGTGCCAGCAGCCAAGAGAGACAAGGGGACTACGAGCAGTACTTC
CASSQERQGDYEQYF
>TRBJ2-5|TRBD1|TRBV6-5|-
TGTGCCAGCAGTTACTCGAGTCAGGGGGCGTTGAGGGTCCAGTACTTC
CASSYSSQGALRVQYF
>TRBJ1-1|-|TRBV5-6|few
TGTGCCAGCAGCGGGGCCACCTTGAACACTGAAGCTTTCTTT
CASSGATLNTEAFF
>TRBJ2-3|-|TRBV2|-
TGTGCCAGCAACACTGCGGGAACAGATACGCAGTATTTT
CASNTAGTDTQYF
>TRBJ1-1|-|TRBV14|few
TGTGCCAGCAGCCCCAGAAACACTGAAGCTTTCTTT
CASSPRNTEAFF
>TRBJ2-7|-|TRBV29-1|-
TGCAGCGTTGAAGGGTATCCTGAGGGGCAGTACTTC
CSVEGYPEGQYF
>TRBJ2-2|TRBD2|TRBV2|-
TGTGCCAGCAACTATTGGACTAGCGGGAACGGGGAGCTGTTTTTT
CASNYWTSGNGELFF
>TRBJ1-1|TRBD1|TRBV10-3|few
TGTGCCATCAAAGCCCGGGACAGCGAAGCTTTCTTT
CAIKARDSEAFF
>TRBJ1-4|-|TRBV5-4|-
TGTGCCAGCAGCTTGGTGGGTTCGACTTCTGGAGAAAAACTGTTTTTT
CASSLVGSTSGEKLFF
>TRBJ2-3|-|TRBV28|-
TGTGCCAGCAGCCTCGAGGGTAGCTCTACAGATACGCAGTATTTT
CASSLEGSSTDTQYF
>TRBJ2-3|-|TRBV5-6|-
TGTGCCAGCAGCTTGGATCGGGGTCCTAGCACAGATACGCAGTATTTT
CASSLDRGPSTDTQYF
>TRBJ1-2|TRBD1|TRBV19|-
TGTGCCAGTAGTATATTGGCAGGGGGCTATGGCTACACCTTC
CASSILAGGYGYTF
>TRBJ2-1|TRBD2|TRBV4-2|-
TGTGCCAGCAGCTCTACTAGCGGCGACTACAATGAGCAGTTCTTC
CASSSTSGDYNEQFF
>TRBJ1-4|-|TRBV18|-
TGTGCCAGCTCACCAACTAATTTAGCAACTAATGAAAAACTGTTTTTT
CASSPTNLATNEKLFF
>TRBJ1-2|TRBD1|TRBV28|-
TGTGCCAGCAGTATCATTCAATTCCCCAGGGACAGGGATAACTCCTATGGCTACACCTTC
CASSIIQFPRDRDNSYGYTF
>TRBJ2-2|TRBD2|TRBV7-2|-
TGTGCCAGCAGCTTATCGCGGGGGGGCAGGAACGGGGAGCTGTTTTTT
CASSLSRGGRNGELFF
>TRBJ1-1|-|TRBV9|-
TGTGCCAGCAGCCCCGCCTGGGAGGCACCTTCTGAAGCTTTCTTT
CASSPAWEAPSEAFF
>TRBJ2-5|-|TRBV6-5|-
TGTGCCAGCAGTTACTATCCGAGGTCTGGGGAGACCCAGTACTTC
CASSYYPRSGETQYF
>TRBJ2-7|-|TRBV6-6|-
TGTGCCAGCAGTTACGGCGGGGATGGTAGCGTAGCCGAGCAGTACTTC
CASSYGGDGSVAEQYF
>TRBJ2-2|TRBD1|TRBV6-1|-
TGTGCCAGCATGTGGGACAGGACGAACACCGGGGAGCTGTTTTTT
CASMWDRTNTGELFF
>TRBJ2-5|TRBD2|TRBV19|once
TGTGCCAGTAGTCCCAGGGGGACTAGCGGGGGTCCAGGACAGTACTTC
CASSPRGTSGGPGQYF
>TRBJ2-1|TRBD2|TRBV28|-
TGTGCCGGCATTGCCCCGGGGAGGGCCTACAATGAGCAGTTCTTC
CAGIAPGRAYNEQFF
>TRBJ2-1|TRBD1|TRBV7-9|once
TGTGCCAGCAGCTTAGTACAGGGGGCCGCTGGGCAGTTCTTC
CASSLVQGAAGQFF
>TRBJ1-3|-|TRBV6-1|-
TGTGCCAGCAGTGGGGTTGGGCACTCTGGAAACACCATATATTTT
CASSGVGHSGNTIYF
>TRBJ2-5|TRBD2|TRBV7-2|-
TGTGCCAGCAGCTCACAACCCGGGACTAGCGGGGGCACACGAGAGACCCAGTACTTC
CASSSQPGTSGGTRETQYF
>TRBJ2-7|TRBD2|TRBV7-8|-
TGTGCCAGCAGCTTTCCTCTCGTCGTGGCGGGGGGCGGCTACGAGCAGTACTTC
CASSFPLVVAGGGYEQYF
>TRBJ1-2|-|TRBV11-2|-
TGTGCCAGCAGTGGTGGGGGGATACTTAACTATGGCTACACCTTC
CASSGGGILNYGYTF
>TRBJ1-5|-|TRBV11-3|-
TGTGCCAGCAGCCCACCCCCGAGCTGGGGCCGGCAGCCCCAGCATTTT
CASSPPPSWGRQPQHF
>TRBJ1-4|-|TRBV19|-
TGTGCCAGTAGTATAGCACAGTTTAATGAAAAACTGTTTTTT
CASSIAQFNEKLFF
>TRBJ2-7|-|TRBV18|few
TGTGCCAGCTCACCCAACGGCTACGAGCAGTACTTC
CASSPNGYEQYF
>TRBJ1-3|-|TRBV10-3|once
TGTGCCATCAGAGGAGACACTAGCTCTGGAAACATCATATATTTT
CAIRGDTSSGNIIYF
>TRBJ1-4|-|TRBV28|once
TGTGCCAGCAGTCCCGAGGGACATCGGACTTCAACTAATGAAAAACTGTTTTTT
CASSPEGHRTSTNEKLFF
>TRBJ1-4|TRBD1|TRBV7-9|medium-sized
TGTGCCAGCGTCAGGGGGAGTGAAAAACTGTTTTTT
CASVRGSEKLFF
>TRBJ1-2|TRBD1|TRBV7-6|-
TGTGCCAGCAGTAAAGCAGGGGGCCATAACTATGGCTACACCTTC
CASSKAGGHNYGYTF
>TRBJ2-1|-|TRBV5-4|-
TGTGCCAGCAGCCACCCGGGTAGGAATGAGCAGTTCTTC
CASSHPGRNEQFF
>TRBJ2-7|TRBD2|TRBV9|-
TGTGCCAGCAGCATAAGCGGGGGACACTCCTACGAGCAGTACTTC
CASSISGGHSYEQYF
>TRBJ2-7|-|TRBV11-2|-
TGTGCCAGCAGCTTAGAGTTTACCGGTATCTCCTACGAGCAGTACTTC
CASSLEFTGISYEQYF
>TRBJ1-2|-|TRBV29-1|few
TGCAGCGTTGTAGCCCCGAGGGCTTATGGCTACACCTTC
CSVVAPRAYGYTF
>TRBJ2-7|TRBD1|TRBV5-1|-
TGCGCCAGCAGACAGGGGTACAACGAGCAGTACTTC
CASRQGYNEQYF
>TRBJ1-2|-|TRBV4-1|-
TGCGCCAGCAGCCAAGGGGGGCTGATAGGAGACTATGGCTACACCTTC
CASSQGGLIGDYGYTF
>TRBJ2-7|-|TRBV4-1|once
TGCGCCAGCAGCCAAGATGCAGATTACGAGCAGTACTTC
CASSQDADYEQYF
>TRBJ1-2|-|TRBV5-4|-
TGTGCCAGCAGCTTGACAGGGTGGAACTATGGCTACACCTTC
CASSLTGWNYGYTF
>TRBJ2-5|TRBD1|TRBV19|-
TGTGCCAGTAGTAATCGACAGGGGGGAAAGACCCAGTACTTC
CASSNRQGGKTQYF
>TRBJ2-7|TRBD1|TRBV5-1|-
TGCGCCAGCAGCTCGACAGGGGGATCCTACGAGCAGTACTTC
CASSSTGGSYEQYF
>TRBJ2-5|-|TRBV5-1|-
TGCGCCAGCAGCAACCCTATCCAGGGATGGGCGGAGACCCAGTACTTC
CASSNPIQGWAETQYF
>TRBJ1-2|TRBD1|TRBV19|few
TGTGCCAGTAGTATAGACGACCCCCGGACAGGGTCGCTGTATGGCTACACCTTC
CASSIDDPRTGSLYGYTF
>TRBJ2-7|TRBD1|TRBV7-3|-
TGTGCCAGCAGCCCGAGGACAGGGGGGCACGAGCAGTACTTC
CASSPRTGGHEQYF
>TRBJ1-4|-|TRBV27|-
TGTGCCAGTGCGGTTTTTGGACAACGCGAAAAACTGTTTTTT
CASAVFGQREKLFF
>TRBJ2-1|-|TRBV7-3|-
TGTGCCAGCAGCTTATTGGGGCTTACCAACTACAATGAGCAGTTCTTC
CASSLLGLTNYNEQFF
>TRBJ2-7|-|TRBV7-9|-
TGTGCCAGCAGCCCGAGACAGAGCCTCTCCTACGAGCAGTACTTC
CASSPRQSLSYEQYF
>TRBJ1-5|-|TRBV4-2|-
TGTGCCAGCAGCCAAGATCTTCCGGGGTTAGGCAATCAGCCCCAGCATTTT
CASSQDLPGLGNQPQHF
>TRBJ2-7|TRBD1|TRBV6-6|once
TGTGCCAGCAGGTTGACAGGGTTGAGTCGGGAGCAGTACTTC
CASRLTGLSREQYF
>TRBJ2-3|TRBD2|TRBV5-1|-
TGCGCCAGCAGCTTGGTAGCTAGCGGGGGGTCGGCAGATACGCAGTATTTT
CASSLVASGGSADTQYF
>TRBJ1-2|-|TRBV2|-
TGTGCCAGCAGTATGGGGTCCGCCGGAGGAGGCTACACCTTC
CASSMGSAGGGYTF